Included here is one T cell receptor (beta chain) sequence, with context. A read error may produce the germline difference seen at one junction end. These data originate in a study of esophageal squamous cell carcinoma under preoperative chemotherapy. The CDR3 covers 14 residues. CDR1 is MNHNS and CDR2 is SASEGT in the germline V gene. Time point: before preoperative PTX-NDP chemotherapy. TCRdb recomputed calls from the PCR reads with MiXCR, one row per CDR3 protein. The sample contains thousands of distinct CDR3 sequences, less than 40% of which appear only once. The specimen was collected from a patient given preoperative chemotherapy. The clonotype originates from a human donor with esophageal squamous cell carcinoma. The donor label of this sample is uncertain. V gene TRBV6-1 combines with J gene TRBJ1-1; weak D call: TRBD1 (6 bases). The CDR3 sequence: CAGSKHRDNTEACF. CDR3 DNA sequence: TGTGCCGGCAGTAAGCACCGGGACAACACTGAAGCTTGCTTT.